The 19 T cell receptor beta chains listed next were all sequenced from one sample in a study of cytomegalovirus exposure and HLA in healthy donors. PCR was performed using 60 Vbeta and 13 Jbeta primers. TCRdb's table, derived via immunoSEQ multiplex PCR, lists solely in-frame clones and lacks some. Found here are 150,000 to 200,000 clones, over 60% of them singletons; the top ten hold about 1.1%. Sequenced material: PBMCs. The origin of the receptors is a woman aged 40-49 years in good health and CMV-seronegative.

The chain couples TRBV27 to TRBJ1-1; the D gene is possibly TRBD1 (6 bases). This CDR3 is 14 amino acids long. Trimming removed 1 base at V and 4 bases at J, with 10 bases between. Germline V CDR1 and CDR2: MNHEY, SMNVEV (reference sequence). CDR3: CASSLWQGSTEAFF. In DNA form, the CDR3 reads TGTGCCAGCAGTTTATGGCAGGGGTCCACTGAAGCTTTCTTT.

This clone was seen a handful of times. This rearrangement joins TRBV30 to TRBJ1-4; 7 bases fit TRBD1. The CDR3 has 14 amino acids. Germline V lookup: CDR1 GTSNPN, CDR2 SVGIG (reference sequence). V lost 3 bases to trimming and J lost 0 bases; unmatched junction nucleotides: 1. The CDR3 region has the DNA TGTGCCTGGAGGACAGGGTCAACTAATGAAAAACTGTTTTTT. Its protein product is CAWRTGSTNEKLFF.

The rearrangement uses TRBV29-1 and TRBJ2-2, with D possibly matching TRBD1 (6 bases). This CDR3 is 14 amino acids long. Trimming pared 6 bases from V and 4 bases from J, leaving 15 bases between. Germline values: CDR1 SQVTM, CDR2 ANQGSEA. The CDR3 DNA reads as TGCAGCGTAGGGACACCTACAACCACCGGGGAGCTGTTTTTT. Translated, it gives CSVGTPTTTGELFF.

The chain uses TRBV5-1 and TRBJ2-5, with 9 nucleotides matching TRBD2. CDR3 size: 15 residues. CDR1 SGHRS and CDR2 YFSETQ come from the germline V gene. Germline trimming cut 4 bases from V and 5 bases from J; bases unmatched to any gene: 9. In DNA form, the CDR3 reads TGCGCCAGCAGCCCCCTAGCGGGATTGTCGGAGACCCAGTACTTC. Translated: CASSPLAGLSETQYF.

Here the CDR3 DNA reads TGTGCCAGTAGTATAGTAGGGGTACAAGAGACCCAGTACTTC. Its protein product is CASSIVGVQETQYF. This chain uses TRBV19 with TRBJ2-5; D may be TRBD1 (5 bases). Trimming removed 1 base at V and 2 bases at J, with 8 bases between. Germline V gene data show CDR1 as LNHDA and CDR2 as SQIVND (reference sequence). The length of the CDR3 is 14 residues.

The V gene is TRBV7-9, the J gene TRBJ2-1, with TRBD2 identical over 8 bases. The CDR3 is made up of 15 amino acids. Trimming removed 1 base from V and 7 bases from J; junction bases left unmatched: 6. Germline-derived CDR1 and CDR2 are SEHNR and FQNEAQ (reference sequence). The CDR3 nucleotides are TGTGCCAGCAGCTTAGAAACGGGAGGGGGTAATGAGCAGTTCTTC. This gives the protein CASSLETGGGNEQFF.

V and J are TRBV11-2 and TRBJ1-2; TRBD1 might be the D (5 bases). The CDR3 consists of 13 residues. V was clipped by 0 bases and J by 7 bases, with 9 bases between them. Germline CDR1 is SGHAT and CDR2 is FQNNGV. The CDR3 sequence: CASSLDRAVGYTF. The CDR3 bases are TGTGCCAGCAGCTTAGACAGGGCGGTTGGCTACACCTTC.

This sequence joins TRBV27 and TRBJ2-1; 12 bases map to TRBD2. The CDR3 is 15 amino acids. Germline CDR1 and CDR2: MNHEY and SMNVEV (reference sequence). Trimming at V came to 5 bases and at J to 6 bases, leaving 5 bases not matched to a gene. CDR3 nucleotides: TGTGCCAGCAGTAACGGACTAGCGGGGCCCAATGAGCAGTTCTTC. This codes for CASSNGLAGPNEQFF.

The chain combines TRBV6-5 with TRBJ2-1; tentative D call: TRBD2 (5 bases). The length of the CDR3 is 13 residues. Trimming left V 8 bases short and J 1 base short, with 9 bases between. Germline lookup yields CDR1 MNHEY and CDR2 SVGAGI. This CDR3 reads CASGSRSYNEQFF. The CDR3, as DNA: TGTGCCAGCGGGAGTCGGTCCTACAATGAGCAGTTCTTC.

DNA for the CDR3: TGTGCCAGTAGTATATCAGACTTGGAGACCCAGTACTTC. Protein sequence: CASSISDLETQYF. This chain links TRBV19 with TRBJ2-5; D unclear. Trimming pared 2 bases from V and 5 bases from J, leaving 9 bases between. Germline V gene sequence: CDR1 LNHDA, CDR2 SQIVND (reference sequence). The CDR3 sequence is 13 residues long.

The gene calls are TRBV11-3 and TRBJ2-3; D is ambiguous. This CDR3 is built from 14 residues. V was pared by 4 bases and J by 4 bases, with 12 bases between. Germline CDR1 SGHNT, CDR2 YENEEA. CDR3 protein: CASSSSPLADTQYF. DNA of the CDR3: TGTGCCAGCAGCTCGTCCCCCCTCGCAGATACGCAGTATTTT.

This sequence joins TRBV4-3 and TRBJ2-3; TRBD2 aligns across 8 bases. The CDR3 totals 16 residues. The ends lost 1 base at V and 2 bases at J; junction bases unmatched: 5. CDR1 and CDR2 from the germline V gene are LGHNA and YSLEER. DNA of the CDR3: TGCGCCAGCAGCCAAGGACTAGCGTATATCACAGATACGCAGTATTTT. This translates into CASSQGLAYITDTQYF.

Note on this clone: The identical CDR3 is also encoded by other nucleotide sequences in the sample. The V gene is TRBV5-6, the J gene TRBJ1-2, with D perhaps TRBD1 (5 bases). The CDR3 has 14 residues. V was pared by 4 bases and J by 6 bases, with 16 bases between. Germline CDR1 is SGHDT and CDR2 is YYEEEE. The CDR3 sequence: CASSRQLSNHGYTF. Written as DNA, the CDR3 is TGTGCCAGCAGCCGACAGCTCTCGAATCATGGCTACACCTTC.

This chain connects TRBV4-3 to TRBJ1-2; no firm D call. CDR1 and CDR2 (germline): LGHNA, YSLEER. Trimming stripped 3 bases from V and 2 bases from J, with 10 bases between. This CDR3 is built from 14 residues. The CDR3 region is CASSHLTANYGYTF. The DNA for the CDR3 is TGCGCCAGCAGCCACCTTACAGCAAACTATGGCTACACCTTC.

This sequence joins TRBV7-3 and TRBJ2-1; 9 bases are a match to TRBD2. Germline assignment: CDR1 SGHTA and CDR2 FQGTGA. Losses at the gene ends were 5 bases for V and 6 bases for J; bases not matched to a gene: 8. The CDR3 totals 15 residues. CDR3 in amino acids: CASSVVGSGSNEQFF. The CDR3 DNA follows: TGTGCCAGCAGCGTAGTAGGTAGCGGGAGCAATGAGCAGTTCTTC.

This chain links TRBV29-1 with TRBJ1-2; a weak D match, TRBD1 (6 bases). The CDR3 sequence is 14 residues long. Trimming shortened V by 3 bases and J by 2 bases, and 13 bases separated the two germline ends. Germline V lookup: CDR1 SQVTM, CDR2 ANQGSEA. CDR3 nucleotide sequence: TGCAGCGTTGACCCTCATGACAGGAACTATGGCTACACCTTC. Its translation: CSVDPHDRNYGYTF.

V usage is TRBV28 and J usage is TRBJ2-7, with 9 nucleotides matching TRBD2. There are 15 residues in the CDR3. The ends lost 6 bases at V and 3 bases at J; junction bases unmatched: 9. Germline values: CDR1 MDHEN, CDR2 SYDVKM. The CDR3 nucleotides are TGTGCCAGCAGCTCCCTAGCGGGAAAAGTCTACGAGCAGTACGTC. Translation: CASSSLAGKVYEQYV.

The V gene is TRBV7-2, the J gene TRBJ2-1; TRBD2 aligns across 9 bases. This CDR3 contains 16 residues. Looked up from germline, CDR1 is SGHTA and CDR2 is FQGNSA. The J segment lost 7 bases and the V segment lost 5 bases, leaving 12 bases of the junction unmatched. CDR3 region: CASSKRLAERINEQFF. CDR3 nucleotide sequence: TGTGCCAGCAGCAAACGACTAGCGGAAAGGATTAATGAGCAGTTCTTC.

This clone was seen once. This sequence joins TRBV7-2 and TRBJ1-1; D is unclear. This CDR3 is 14 amino acids long. Germline-derived CDR1 and CDR2 are SGHTA and FQGNSA. V lost 5 bases and J lost 2, with 12 bases in between. The CDR3 nucleotides are TGTGCCAGCAGCGCCCAGGTCAGAAACACTGAAGCTTTCTTT. Residues: CASSAQVRNTEAFF.